The source of this T cell receptor beta chain is a study of liver allograft versus peripheral blood T cells. Turning to the study itself: Liver transplant recipients had T cell receptor repertoires compared between transplanted liver and peripheral blood.

TCRdb recomputed calls from the reads with MiXCR, one row per CDR3 protein. The sample has about 13,000 distinct CDR3 sequences, under 20% seen once. Whole-study results and caveats: Repertoires of T cell receptors that resided inside liver allografts reportedly differed from those in peripheral blood.

This clonotype was observed a handful of times. Its cognate antigen is unknown. Trimming cost V 4 bases and J 3 bases, with 10 bases left between them. The CDR3 length is 13 residues. Germline values: CDR1 MGHDK, CDR2 SYGVNS. This TCR was recovered from a human patient who had a liver transplant. Certain T cells may be donor cells from the graft. This chain links TRBV25-1 with TRBJ2-7, with D uncertain. The CDR3 sequence: CASSAAGYYEQYF. The CDR3 region has the DNA TGTGCCAGCAGTGCGGCAGGTTACTACGAGCAGTACTTC.